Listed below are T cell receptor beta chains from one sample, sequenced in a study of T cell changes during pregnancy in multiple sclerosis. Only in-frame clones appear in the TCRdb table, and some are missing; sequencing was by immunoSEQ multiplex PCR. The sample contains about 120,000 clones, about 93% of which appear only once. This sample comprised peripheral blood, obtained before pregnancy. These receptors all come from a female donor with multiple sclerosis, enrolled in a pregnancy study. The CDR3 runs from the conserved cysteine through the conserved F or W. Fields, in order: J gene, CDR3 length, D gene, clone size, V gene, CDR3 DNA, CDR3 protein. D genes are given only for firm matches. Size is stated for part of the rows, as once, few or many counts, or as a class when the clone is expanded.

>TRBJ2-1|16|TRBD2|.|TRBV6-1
TGTGCCAGCAGTGGCTGGACTAGCGGGAGTACGAATGAGCAGTTCTTC
CASSGWTSGSTNEQFF
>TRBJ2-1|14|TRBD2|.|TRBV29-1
TGCAGCGTTGCGGTAGCGGGGGTTGGGAATGAGCAGTTCTTC
CSVAVAGVGNEQFF
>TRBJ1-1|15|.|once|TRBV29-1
TGCAGCGTCATCCCCAGGACAGAAATGAACACTGAAGCTTTCTTT
CSVIPRTEMNTEAFF
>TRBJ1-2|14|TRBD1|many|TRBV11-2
TGTGCCAGCAGCCCTACAGGGGTAAAGATTGGCTACACCTTC
CASSPTGVKIGYTF
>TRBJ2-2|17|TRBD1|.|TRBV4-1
TGCGCCAGCAGCCAAGTCTCTCAGGGGGTGTACACCGGGGAGCTGTTTTTT
CASSQVSQGVYTGELFF
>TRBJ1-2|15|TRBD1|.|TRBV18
TGTGCCAGCTCACCACCGGACAGGGTAATGCGGGGCTACACCTTC
CASSPPDRVMRGYTF
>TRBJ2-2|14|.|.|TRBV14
TGTGCCAGCAGCCACAGCAGGGGTACCGGGGAGCTGTTTTTT
CASSHSRGTGELFF
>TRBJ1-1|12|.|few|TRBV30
TGTGCCTGGAGGGTGGGGACAACTGAAGCTTTCTTT
CAWRVGTTEAFF
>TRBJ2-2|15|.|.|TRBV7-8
TGTGCCAGCAGCCCTAAAGGACAGCTCACCGGGGAGCTGTTTTTT
CASSPKGQLTGELFF
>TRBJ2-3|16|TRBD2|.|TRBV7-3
TGTGCCAGCAGCTTAATCAGCGGGGGGAATGCAGATACGCAGTATTTT
CASSLISGGNADTQYF
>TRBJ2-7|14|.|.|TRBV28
TGTGCCAGCAGCACCGGCACTAGGGTCTACGAGCAGTACTTC
CASSTGTRVYEQYF
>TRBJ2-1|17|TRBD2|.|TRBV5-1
TGCGCCAGCAGCTTGGCCGGTCTAGCGGGGGTTGTTCATGAGCAGTTCTTC
CASSLAGLAGVVHEQFF
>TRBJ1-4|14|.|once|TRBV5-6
TGTGCCAGCAGCTTGGGCGGGCTGGGGGAAAAACTGTTTTTT
CASSLGGLGEKLFF